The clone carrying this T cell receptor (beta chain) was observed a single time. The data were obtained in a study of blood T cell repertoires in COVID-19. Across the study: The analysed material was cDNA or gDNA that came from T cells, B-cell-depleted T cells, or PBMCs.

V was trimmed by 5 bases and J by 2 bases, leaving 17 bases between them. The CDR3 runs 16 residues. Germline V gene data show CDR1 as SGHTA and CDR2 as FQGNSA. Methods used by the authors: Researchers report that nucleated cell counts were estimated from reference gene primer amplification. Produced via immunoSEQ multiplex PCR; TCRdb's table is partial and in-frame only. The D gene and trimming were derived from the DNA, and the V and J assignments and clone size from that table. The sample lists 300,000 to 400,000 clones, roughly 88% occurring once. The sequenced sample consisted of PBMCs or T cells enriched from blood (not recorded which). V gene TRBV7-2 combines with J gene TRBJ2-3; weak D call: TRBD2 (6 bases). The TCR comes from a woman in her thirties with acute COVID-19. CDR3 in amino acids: CASSPYFGGTTDTQYF. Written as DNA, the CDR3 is TGTGCCAGCAGCCCATACTTTGGCGGGACCACAGATACGCAGTATTTT.